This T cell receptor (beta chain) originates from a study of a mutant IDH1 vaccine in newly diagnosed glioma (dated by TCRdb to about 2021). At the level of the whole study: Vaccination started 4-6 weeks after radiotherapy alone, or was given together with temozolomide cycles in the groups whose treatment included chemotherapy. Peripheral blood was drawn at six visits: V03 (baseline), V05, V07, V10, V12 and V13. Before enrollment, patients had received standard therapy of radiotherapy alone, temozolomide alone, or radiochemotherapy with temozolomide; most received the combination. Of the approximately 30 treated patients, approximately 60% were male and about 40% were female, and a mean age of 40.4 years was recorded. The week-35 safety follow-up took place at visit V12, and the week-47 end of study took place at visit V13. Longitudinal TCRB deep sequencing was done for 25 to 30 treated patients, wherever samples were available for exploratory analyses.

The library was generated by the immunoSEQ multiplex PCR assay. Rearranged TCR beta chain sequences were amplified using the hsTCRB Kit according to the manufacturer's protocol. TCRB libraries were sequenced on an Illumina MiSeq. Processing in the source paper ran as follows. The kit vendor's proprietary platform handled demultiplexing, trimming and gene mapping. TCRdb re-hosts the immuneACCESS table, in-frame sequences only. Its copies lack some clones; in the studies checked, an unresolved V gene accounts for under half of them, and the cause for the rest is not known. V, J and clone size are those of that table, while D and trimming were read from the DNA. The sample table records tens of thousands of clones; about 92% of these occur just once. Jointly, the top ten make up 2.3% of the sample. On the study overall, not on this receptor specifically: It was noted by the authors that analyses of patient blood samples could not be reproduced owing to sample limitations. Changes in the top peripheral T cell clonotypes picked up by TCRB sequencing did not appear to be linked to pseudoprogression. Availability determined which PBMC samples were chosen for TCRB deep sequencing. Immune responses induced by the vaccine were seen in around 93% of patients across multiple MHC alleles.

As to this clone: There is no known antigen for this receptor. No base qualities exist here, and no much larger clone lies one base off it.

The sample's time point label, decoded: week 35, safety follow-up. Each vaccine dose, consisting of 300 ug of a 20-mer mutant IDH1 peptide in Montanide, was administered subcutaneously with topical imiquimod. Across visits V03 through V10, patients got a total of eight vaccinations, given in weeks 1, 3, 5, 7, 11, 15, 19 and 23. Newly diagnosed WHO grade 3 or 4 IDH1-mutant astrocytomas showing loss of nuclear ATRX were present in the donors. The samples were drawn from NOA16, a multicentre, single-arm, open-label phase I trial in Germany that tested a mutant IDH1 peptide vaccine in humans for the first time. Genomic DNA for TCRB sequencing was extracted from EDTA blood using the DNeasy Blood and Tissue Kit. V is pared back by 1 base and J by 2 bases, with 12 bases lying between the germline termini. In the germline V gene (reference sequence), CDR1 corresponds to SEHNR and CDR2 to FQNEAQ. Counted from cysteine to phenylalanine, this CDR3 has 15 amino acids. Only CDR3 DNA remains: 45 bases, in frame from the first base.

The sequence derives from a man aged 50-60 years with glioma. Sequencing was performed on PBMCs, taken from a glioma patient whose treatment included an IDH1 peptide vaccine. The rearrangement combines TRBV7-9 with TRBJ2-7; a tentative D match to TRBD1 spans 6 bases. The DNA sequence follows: TGTGCCAGCAGCTTAGGAAGCGGACAGACCTACGAGCAGTACTTC. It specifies CASSLGSGQTYEQYF.